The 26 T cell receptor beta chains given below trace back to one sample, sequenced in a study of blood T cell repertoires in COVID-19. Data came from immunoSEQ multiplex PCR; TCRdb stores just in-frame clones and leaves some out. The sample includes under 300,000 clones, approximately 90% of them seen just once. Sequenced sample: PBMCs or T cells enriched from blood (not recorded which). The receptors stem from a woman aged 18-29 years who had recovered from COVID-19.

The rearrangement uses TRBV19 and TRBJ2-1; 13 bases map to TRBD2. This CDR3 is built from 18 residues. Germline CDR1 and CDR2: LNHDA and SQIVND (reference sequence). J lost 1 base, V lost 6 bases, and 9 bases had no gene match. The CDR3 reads CASSPTSGGAGSYNEQFF. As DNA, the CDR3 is TGTGCCAGTAGCCCAACTAGCGGGGGGGCCGGGTCCTACAATGAGCAGTTCTTC.

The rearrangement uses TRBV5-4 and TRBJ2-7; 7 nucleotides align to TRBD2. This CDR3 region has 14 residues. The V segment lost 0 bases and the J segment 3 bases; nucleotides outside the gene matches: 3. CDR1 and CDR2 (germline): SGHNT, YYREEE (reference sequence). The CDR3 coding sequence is TGTGCCAGCAGCTTGGTGGGGAGGGACTACGAGCAGTACTTC. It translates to CASSLVGRDYEQYF.

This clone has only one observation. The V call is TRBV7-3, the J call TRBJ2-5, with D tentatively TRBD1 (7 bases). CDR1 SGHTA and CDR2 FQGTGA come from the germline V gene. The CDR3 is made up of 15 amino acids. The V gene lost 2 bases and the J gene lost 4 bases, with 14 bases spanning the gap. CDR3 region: CASSLAGSGGETQYF. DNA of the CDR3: TGTGCCAGCAGCTTAGCGGGATCAGGGGGAGAGACCCAGTACTTC.

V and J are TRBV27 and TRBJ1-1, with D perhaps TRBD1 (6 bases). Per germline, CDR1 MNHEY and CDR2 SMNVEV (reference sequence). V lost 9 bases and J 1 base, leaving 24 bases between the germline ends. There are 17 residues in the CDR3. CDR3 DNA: TGTGCCAGAAAGGATAGGTTTCGGGACACCGGGAACACTGAAGCTTTCTTT. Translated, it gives CARKDRFRDTGNTEAFF.

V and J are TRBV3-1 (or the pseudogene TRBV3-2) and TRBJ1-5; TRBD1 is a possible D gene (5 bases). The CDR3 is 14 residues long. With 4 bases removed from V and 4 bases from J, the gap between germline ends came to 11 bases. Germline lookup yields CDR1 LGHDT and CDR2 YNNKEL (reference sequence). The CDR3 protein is CASSPGQGNQPQHF. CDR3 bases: TGTGCCAGCAGCCCGGGTCAGGGTAATCAGCCCCAGCATTTT.

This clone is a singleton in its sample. In nucleotides, the CDR3 is TGTGCCAGCAGCCCGGCTGACCGGGATGAGCAGTTCTTC. Translated, it gives CASSPADRDEQFF. The rearrangement uses TRBV7-3 and TRBJ2-1; D is uncertain. Trimming stripped 5 bases from V and 8 bases from J, with 13 bases between. Germline assignment: CDR1 SGHTA and CDR2 FQGTGA. This CDR3 has 13 residues.

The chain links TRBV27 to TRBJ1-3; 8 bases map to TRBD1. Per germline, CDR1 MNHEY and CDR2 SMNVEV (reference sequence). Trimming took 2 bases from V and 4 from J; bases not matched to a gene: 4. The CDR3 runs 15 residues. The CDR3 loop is CASSLPGGRGNTIYF. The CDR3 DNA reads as TGTGCCAGCAGTTTACCAGGGGGCAGAGGAAACACCATATATTTT.

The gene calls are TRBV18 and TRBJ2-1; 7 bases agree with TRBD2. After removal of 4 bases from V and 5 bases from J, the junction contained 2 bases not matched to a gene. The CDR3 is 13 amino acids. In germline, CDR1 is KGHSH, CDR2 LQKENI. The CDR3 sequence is CASSLGTNNEQFF. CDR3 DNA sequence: TGTGCCAGCTCACTCGGGACTAACAATGAGCAGTTCTTC.

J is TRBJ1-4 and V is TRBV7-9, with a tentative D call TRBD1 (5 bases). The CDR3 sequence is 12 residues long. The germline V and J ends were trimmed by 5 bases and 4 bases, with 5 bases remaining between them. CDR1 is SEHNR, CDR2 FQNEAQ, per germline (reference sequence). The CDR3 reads CASSQGNEKLFF. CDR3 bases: TGTGCCAGCAGCCAGGGTAATGAAAAACTGTTTTTT.

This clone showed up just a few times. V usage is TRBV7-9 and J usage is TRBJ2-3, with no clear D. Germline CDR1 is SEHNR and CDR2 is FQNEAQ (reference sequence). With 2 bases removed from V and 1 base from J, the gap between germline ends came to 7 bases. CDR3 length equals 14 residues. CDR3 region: CASSLTQGTDTQYF. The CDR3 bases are TGTGCCAGCAGCTTAACCCAGGGCACAGATACGCAGTATTTT.

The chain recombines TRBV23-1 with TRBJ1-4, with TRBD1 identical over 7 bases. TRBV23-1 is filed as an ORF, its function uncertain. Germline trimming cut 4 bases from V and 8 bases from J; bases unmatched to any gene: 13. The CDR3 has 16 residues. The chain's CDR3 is CASSPPASRGLEKLFF. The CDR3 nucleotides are TGCGCCAGCAGTCCTCCCGCTAGTAGGGGGCTCGAAAAACTGTTTTTT.

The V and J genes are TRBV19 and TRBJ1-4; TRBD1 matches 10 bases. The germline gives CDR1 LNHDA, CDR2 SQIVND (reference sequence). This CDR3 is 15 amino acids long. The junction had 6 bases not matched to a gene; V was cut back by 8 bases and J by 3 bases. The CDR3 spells CASHRDRGPNEKLFF. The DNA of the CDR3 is TGTGCCAGTCATCGGGACAGGGGCCCTAATGAAAAACTGTTTTTT.

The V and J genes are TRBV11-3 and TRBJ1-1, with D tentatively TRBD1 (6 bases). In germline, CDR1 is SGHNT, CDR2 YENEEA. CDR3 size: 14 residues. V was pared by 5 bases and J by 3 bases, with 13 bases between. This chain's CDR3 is CASSTRQEDTEAFF. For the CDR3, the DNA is TGTGCCAGCAGCACCCGACAGGAGGACACTGAAGCTTTCTTT.

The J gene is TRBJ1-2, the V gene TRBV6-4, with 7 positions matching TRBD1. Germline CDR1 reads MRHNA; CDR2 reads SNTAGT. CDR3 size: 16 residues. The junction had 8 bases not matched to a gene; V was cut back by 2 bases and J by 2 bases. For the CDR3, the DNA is TGTGCCAGCAGTGACACGCCGCAGGGGGTGAACTATGGCTACACCTTC. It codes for CASSDTPQGVNYGYTF.

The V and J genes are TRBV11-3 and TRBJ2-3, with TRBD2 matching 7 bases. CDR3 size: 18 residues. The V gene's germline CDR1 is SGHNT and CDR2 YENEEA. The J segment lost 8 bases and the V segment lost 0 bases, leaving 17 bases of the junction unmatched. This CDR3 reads CASSLDRKTSQAQGTQYF. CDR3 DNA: TGTGCCAGCAGCTTAGATCGAAAGACTAGCCAAGCTCAAGGTACGCAGTATTTT.

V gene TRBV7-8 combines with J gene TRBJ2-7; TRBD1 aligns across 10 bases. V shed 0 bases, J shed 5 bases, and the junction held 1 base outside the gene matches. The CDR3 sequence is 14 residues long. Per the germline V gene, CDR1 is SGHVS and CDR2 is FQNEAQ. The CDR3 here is CASSLATGGHEQYF. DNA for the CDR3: TGTGCCAGCAGCTTAGCGACAGGGGGCCACGAGCAGTACTTC. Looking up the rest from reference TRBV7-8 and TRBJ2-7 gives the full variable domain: GAGVSQSPRYKVAKRGQDVALRCDPISGHVSLFWYQQALGQGPEFLTYFQNEAQLDKSGLPSDRFFAERPEGSVSTLKIQRTQQEDSAVYLCASSLATGGHEQYFGPGTRLTVT.

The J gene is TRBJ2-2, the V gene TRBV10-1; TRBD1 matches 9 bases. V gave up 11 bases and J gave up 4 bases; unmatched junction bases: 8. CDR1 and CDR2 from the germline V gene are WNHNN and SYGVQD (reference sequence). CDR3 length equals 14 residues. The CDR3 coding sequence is TGCGCCGTTGGGGGACAGGGACCCACCGGGGAGCTGTTTTTT. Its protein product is CAVGGQGPTGELFF.

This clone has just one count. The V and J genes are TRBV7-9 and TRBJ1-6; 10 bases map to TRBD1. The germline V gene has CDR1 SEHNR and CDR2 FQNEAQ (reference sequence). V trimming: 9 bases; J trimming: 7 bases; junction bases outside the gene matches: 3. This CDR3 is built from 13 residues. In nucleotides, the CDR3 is TGTGCCAGTGACAGGGGGCGAAATTCACCCCTCCACTTT. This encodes CASDRGRNSPLHF.

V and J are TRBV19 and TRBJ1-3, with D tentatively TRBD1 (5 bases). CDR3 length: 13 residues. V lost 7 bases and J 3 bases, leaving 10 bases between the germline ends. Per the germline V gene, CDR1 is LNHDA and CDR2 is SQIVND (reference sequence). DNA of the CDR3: TGTGCCAGTACCTCAGGGAATGGAAACACCATATATTTT. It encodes CASTSGNGNTIYF.

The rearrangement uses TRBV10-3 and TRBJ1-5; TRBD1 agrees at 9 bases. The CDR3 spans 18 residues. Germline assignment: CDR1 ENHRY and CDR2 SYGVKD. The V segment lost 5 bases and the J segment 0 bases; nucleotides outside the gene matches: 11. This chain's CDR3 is CAISSPGQGPYSNQPQHF. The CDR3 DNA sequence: TGTGCCATCAGTTCCCCGGGACAGGGTCCATATAGCAATCAGCCCCAGCATTTT.

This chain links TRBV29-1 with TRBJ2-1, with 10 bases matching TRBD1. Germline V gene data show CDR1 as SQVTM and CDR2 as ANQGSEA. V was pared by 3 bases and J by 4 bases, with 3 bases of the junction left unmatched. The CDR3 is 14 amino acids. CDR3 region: CSVDGTGVYNEQFF. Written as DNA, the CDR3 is TGCAGCGTTGATGGGACAGGGGTTTACAATGAGCAGTTCTTC.

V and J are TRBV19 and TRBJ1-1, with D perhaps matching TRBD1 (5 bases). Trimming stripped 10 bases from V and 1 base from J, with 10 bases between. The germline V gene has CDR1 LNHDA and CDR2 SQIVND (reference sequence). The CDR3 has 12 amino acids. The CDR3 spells CATGHPNTEAFF. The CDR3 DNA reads TGTGCCACCGGACATCCGAACACTGAAGCTTTCTTT.

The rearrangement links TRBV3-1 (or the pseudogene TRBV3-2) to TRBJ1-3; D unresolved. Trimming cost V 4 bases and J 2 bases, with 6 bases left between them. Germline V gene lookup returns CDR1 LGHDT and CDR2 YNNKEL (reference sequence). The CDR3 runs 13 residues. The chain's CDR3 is CASSPQPGNTIYF. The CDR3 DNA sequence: TGTGCCAGCAGCCCACAGCCTGGAAACACCATATATTTT.

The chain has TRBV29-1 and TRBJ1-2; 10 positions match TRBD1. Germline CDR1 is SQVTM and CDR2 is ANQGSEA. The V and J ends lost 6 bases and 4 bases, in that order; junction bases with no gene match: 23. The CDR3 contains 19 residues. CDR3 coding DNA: TGCAGCGTACGTCCACCGACCCGGGACAGGGGACCGTCAGGCTATGGCTACACCTTC. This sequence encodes CSVRPPTRDRGPSGYGYTF.

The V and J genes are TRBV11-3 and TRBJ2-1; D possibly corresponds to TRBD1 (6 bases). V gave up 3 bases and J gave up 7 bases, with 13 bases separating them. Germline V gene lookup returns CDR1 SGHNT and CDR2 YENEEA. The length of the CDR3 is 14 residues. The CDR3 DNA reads TGTGCCAGCAGCTTTCACAGGGATGGTAATGAGCAGTTCTTC. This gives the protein CASSFHRDGNEQFF.

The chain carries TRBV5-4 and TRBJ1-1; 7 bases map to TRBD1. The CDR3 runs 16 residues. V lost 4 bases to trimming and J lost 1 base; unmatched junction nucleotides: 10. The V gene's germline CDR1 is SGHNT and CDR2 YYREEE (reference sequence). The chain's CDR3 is CASSVLRTGQNTEAFF. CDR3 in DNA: TGTGCCAGCAGCGTTCTAAGGACAGGTCAGAACACTGAAGCTTTCTTT. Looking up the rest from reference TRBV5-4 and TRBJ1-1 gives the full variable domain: ETGVTQSPTHLIKTRGQQVTLRCSSQSGHNTVSWYQQALGQGPQFIFQYYREEENGRGNFPPRFSGLQFPNYSSELNVNALELDDSALYLCASSVLRTGQNTEAFFGQGTRLTVV.